Listed below are T cell receptor beta chains from one sample, sequenced in a study of long-term antiretroviral therapy in people with HIV. Some clones are missing from TCRdb's copy, which holds only in-frame ones; the method was immunoSEQ multiplex PCR. This repertoire shows 14,000 or so clones, approximately 73% found once; its top ten account for around a quarter. The sequencing here drew on unsorted PBMCs, taken 3.1 years after starting antiretroviral therapy. These receptors came from a man aged 40-49 years with HIV. CDR3s include the opening cysteine and the closing phenylalanine or tryptophan. D genes are given only for firm matches. Expanded clones get a size class; other rows say once, few or many, or leave the size out.

>.|TRBV6-5|TRBJ1-6|.
CASSREGSPSPLHF
TGTGCCAGCAGTCGCGAGGGGAGCCCTTCACCCCTCCACTTT
>.|TRBV5-1|TRBJ2-2|.
CASKGGAPGTGELFF
TGCGCCAGCAAAGGGGGAGCCCCAGGCACCGGGGAGCTGTTTTTT
>once|TRBV29-1|TRBJ1-4|.
CSVEEGPSEKLFF
TGCAGCGTTGAAGAGGGTCCAAGTGAAAAACTGTTTTTT
>.|TRBV2|TRBJ1-2|.
CASGGDYGYTF
TGTGCCAGCGGAGGCGACTATGGCTACACCTTC
>.|TRBV2|TRBJ2-7|.
CASSDQDHRYEQYF
TGTGCCAGCAGTGACCAGGACCACCGCTACGAGCAGTACTTC
>.|TRBV10-2|TRBJ2-2|.
CASTRDTGELFF
TGCGCCAGTACTCGCGATACCGGGGAGCTGTTTTTT
>.|TRBV27|TRBJ1-1|.
CASSFVTRGEAFF
TGTGCCAGCAGTTTCGTAACACGGGGTGAAGCTTTCTTT
>.|TRBV7-9|TRBJ2-7|TRBD1
CASSSRDRDYEQYF
TGTGCCAGCAGCTCCCGGGACAGGGACTACGAGCAGTACTTC
>.|TRBV5-6|TRBJ1-1|.
CASSFGKHTEAFF
TGTGCCAGCAGCTTTGGGAAGCACACTGAAGCTTTCTTT
>.|TRBV11-2|TRBJ2-2|TRBD2
CASSLGEGNTGELFF
TGTGCCAGCAGCTTAGGGGAGGGGAACACCGGGGAGCTGTTTTTT
>once|TRBV6-1|TRBJ2-1|.
CASSERETLQFF
TGTGCCAGCAGTGAACGGGAGACCCTCCAGTTCTTC
>.|TRBV7-3|TRBJ2-3|TRBD2
CASSWRGGTDTQYF
TGTGCCAGCAGCTGGCGGGGGGGCACAGATACGCAGTATTTT
>.|TRBV12-5|TRBJ1-4|TRBD1
CASGLGLPGQDNEKLFF
TGTGCTAGTGGTTTGGGACTCCCGGGACAGGATAATGAAAAACTGTTTTTT
>.|TRBV19|TRBJ2-1|.
CASSSPPTSFYNEQFF
TGTGCCAGTAGTTCGCCGCCAACATCATTCTACAATGAGCAGTTCTTC
>few|TRBV19|TRBJ1-6|.
CASSIGLNSPLHF
TGTGCCAGTAGTATAGGGCTCAATTCACCCCTCCACTTT
>.|TRBV18|TRBJ1-4|.
CASSPRMGATNEKLFF
TGTGCCAGCTCACCCCGGATGGGAGCAACTAATGAAAAACTGTTTTTT